This T cell receptor (beta chain) was recovered during a study of T cells expressing NK-cell markers. Study summary: Sorted CD3+CD56-NKG2C+, CD3+CD56+NKG2C- and CD3+CD56+NKG2C+ T cells were the source of the TCR beta repertoires. Study outcomes and limitations: The study found dominant NKG2C+ clonotypes at about 1.0-7.5% of CD8+ T cells in six donors.

From its re-call of the 5' RACE reads, TCRdb lists each CDR3 protein once, without DNA. This sample contains 200,000 to 300,000 distinct CDR3 sequences. To note about this clonotype: Antigen unknown.

The CDR3 is 14 amino acids. This clonotype was sampled from a man aged 18 to 29 in good health. The rearrangement joins TRBV12-3 or TRBV12-4 to TRBJ2-3; TCRdb indicates TRBD1, and absent DNA this call remains unverified. Material: blood T cells: a sorted CD56 or NKG2C T cell subset, CD4+ or CD8+ T cells, or bulk PBMC T cells (not recorded which). The CDR3 region is CASSSRGFTDTQYF.